The clone carrying this TCR beta chain was counted a single time. The antigen is not known. This entry comes from a study of siplizumab effects on memory and regulatory T cells. Overall study results and limits: The mean Treg-derived percentage of mappable alloreactive CD4+ clones was 60% to 80% with siplizumab compared with about 30% in controls.

About 10^5 TCR templates were assayed per sample. Sequencing was performed with immunoSEQ multiplex PCR; in TCRdb, only in-frame clones are kept and a portion is missing. The table includes more than 85,000 clones, around nine tenths detected once. Trimming stripped 3 bases from V and 6 bases from J, with 11 bases between. From germline, CDR1 is MDHEN and CDR2 SYDVKM. The CDR3 runs to 13 residues. Sequencing was done on a sample of CD4+ T cells sorted from blood. The chain links TRBV28 to TRBJ1-1, with D unclear. The clonotype originates from a human donor in good health. CDR3 sequence: CASSLGRSAEAFF. In DNA, the CDR3 is TGTGCCAGCAGTTTGGGGAGGAGCGCTGAAGCTTTCTTT.